This T cell receptor beta chain was sequenced during a study of molecular identifiers for immune sequencing clone quantification. The CDR3 is made up of 16 amino acids. Germline loops: CDR1 SGHVS, CDR2 FQNEAQ. TCRdb analysed the PCR reads with MiXCR anew, one entry per CDR3 protein. In the table there are 63,000 or so distinct CDR3 sequences, about 17% of which are singletons. With regard to this clonotype: Germline and junction disagree at one end, which may indicate a read error.

The receptor comes from a human donor in good health. Some libraries in this study had Jurkat cell RNA spiked in. The sample taken for sequencing was naive CD8+ T cells from blood, with Jurkat cell RNA spiked in. Sample subset: FACS-sorted CD8+CD4-CCR7+CD45RA+ naive T cells. The rearrangement uses TRBV7-8 and TRBJ2-3, with 9 bases lining up with TRBD2. The DNA for the CDR3 is TGCGCCAGCAGCCCGCGACTAGCGGACTACACAGATACGCAGTATTTT. Its protein is CASSPRLADYTDTQYF. The full variable domain, rest sourced from reference TRBV7-8 and TRBJ2-3, is GAGVSQSPRYKVAKRGQDVALRCDPISGHVSLFWYQQALGQGPEFLTYFQNEAQLDKSGLPSDRFFAERPEGSVSTLKIQRTQQEDSAVYLCASSPRLADYTDTQYFGPGTRLTVL.